This entry lists 25 T cell receptor beta chains sequenced from one sample in a study of T cells in Graves' hyperthyroidism and ophthalmopathy. RNA transcripts yielded amplified TCR beta CDR3 regions. During a first-round RT-PCR of the TCR CDR3, the HTBI primer set was used. MiXCR, applied by TCRdb to the multiplex PCR reads, yields one record per CDR3 protein. The repertoire holds 600,000 or so distinct CDR3 sequences, with 35% to 55% as singletons. The material sequenced was peripheral blood or thyroid tissue (not recorded which). Receptors originate from a woman younger than 30 with Graves' hyperthyroidism.

This rearrangement joins TRBV7-3 to TRBJ1-3; no definite D call. V was shortened by 8 bases and J by 8 bases, with 19 bases between the two germline ends. Looked up from germline, CDR1 is SGHTA and CDR2 is FQGTGA. The CDR3 extends over 14 amino acids. CDR3 nucleotides: TGTGCCAGCCTTGGGTTGAGCTATGGCTACACCATATATTTT. Its protein is CASLGLSYGYTIYF.

This clonotype appeared a single time. Since the CDR3 does not end with the conserved phenylalanine or tryptophan, this likely comes from a read error. CDR3 sequence (DNA): TGTGCCAGCAGTTACCCGACAGGGCAAGGCACTGAAGCTTTCGTT. This gives the protein CASSYPTGQGTEAFV. This chain links TRBV2 with TRBJ1-1; 7 bases are a match to TRBD1. CDR3 length: 15 residues. CDR1 is SNHLY, CDR2 FYNNEI, per germline. Trimming at V came to 5 bases and at J to 4 bases, leaving 10 bases not matched to a gene.

The chain couples TRBV7-9 to TRBJ2-7, with D possibly matching TRBD1 (5 bases). This CDR3 spans 14 amino acids. Deletions cut 4 bases from V and 5 bases from J, with 15 bases between. Per germline, CDR1 SEHNR and CDR2 FQNEAQ (reference sequence). The CDR3 protein is CASSSMSRVHEQYF. The CDR3, as DNA: TGTGCCAGCAGCTCCATGAGCAGGGTCCACGAGCAGTACTTC.

In this sample, this clonotype turned up a few times. This chain links TRBV12-3 or TRBV12-4 with TRBJ1-5, with TRBD1 matching 12 bases. V lost 4 bases to trimming and J lost 6 bases; unmatched junction nucleotides: 1. The CDR3 has 14 residues. The CDR3 region is CASSWDRGPQPQHF. Here the CDR3 DNA reads TGTGCCAGCAGTTGGGACAGGGGGCCTCAGCCCCAGCATTTT.

This clonotype is a singleton in its sample. With a much larger clone just one base away, this may be a read error. The gene calls are TRBV2 and TRBJ1-5; D perhaps matches TRBD1 (6 bases). Germline V lookup: CDR1 SNHLY, CDR2 FYNNEI. V gave up 11 bases and J gave up 2 bases, with 16 bases separating them. The length of the CDR3 is 14 residues. In DNA, the CDR3 is TGTGCCCGCAAAGACAGGCTCGGCAATCAGCCCCAGCATTTT. Translation gives CARKDRLGNQPQHF.

This clonotype was recorded many times. This chain uses TRBV12-3 or TRBV12-4 with TRBJ1-1; perhaps TRBD1 as D (5 bases). The CDR3 spans 12 residues. V was trimmed by 3 bases and J by 11 bases, leaving 13 bases between them. The CDR3 region has the DNA TGTGCCAGCAGTTTGAATCGGGGGGTTGCTTTCTTT. Protein: CASSLNRGVAFF.

V and J are TRBV29-1 and TRBJ2-7; the D is unclear. Per the germline V gene, CDR1 is SQVTM and CDR2 is ANQGSEA. CDR3 length equals 10 residues. Deletions cut 4 bases from V and 7 bases from J, with 8 bases between. In DNA, the CDR3 is TGCAGCGTTGTTAGCAGGGAGCAGTACTTC. This codes for CSVVSREQYF.

The chain is built from TRBV2 and TRBJ2-5; D call uncertain. The germline CDR1 and CDR2 sequences are SNHLY and FYNNEI. V was trimmed by 4 bases and J by 9 bases, leaving 15 bases between them. This CDR3 is 13 amino acids long. The DNA for the CDR3 is TGTGCCAGCAGTGTCGGCCAAAATCAGCCCCAGTACTTC. Its protein is CASSVGQNQPQYF.

This clonotype was detected only a few times. V gene TRBV14 combines with J gene TRBJ1-6, with 9 bases that match TRBD1. Germline CDR1 reads SGHDN; CDR2 reads FVKESK. The length of the CDR3 is 15 residues. V was clipped by 6 bases and J by 7 bases; unmatched bases: 7. The CDR3 region has the DNA TGTGCCAGCAGGAGCAAAGACAGGGGGAATTCACCCCTCCACTTT. Its protein is CASRSKDRGNSPLHF.

About this clonotype: This may be a read error, as it is one base from a much larger clone. The chain combines TRBV24-1 with TRBJ1-1, with D possibly being TRBD1 (5 bases). Trimming took 12 bases from V and 1 from J, leaving 14 bases between them. From germline, CDR1 is KGHDR and CDR2 SFDVKD. This CDR3 is 13 amino acids long. Written as DNA, the CDR3 is TGTGCCGCTAGCCCTACAGGGAACACTGAAGCTTTCTTT. Translated: CAASPTGNTEAFF.

CDR3 in DNA: TGTGCCAGCAGTTACGTTAGGGCCCACGAGCAGTACTTC. It yields the protein CASSYVRAHEQYF. J is TRBJ2-7 and V is TRBV6-2 or TRBV6-3; no definite D call. CDR1 is MNHEY and CDR2 is SVGEGT in the germline V gene. The CDR3 runs to 13 residues. Trimming pared 2 bases from V and 5 bases from J, leaving 10 bases between.

As to this clonotype: A read error may explain this, as a much larger clone is one base away. V and J are TRBV2 and TRBJ1-2; 7 bases map to TRBD1. J gave up 5 bases and V 8 bases, and 11 bases lay outside the gene matches. The CDR3 has 14 amino acids. CDR1 SNHLY and CDR2 FYNNEI come from the germline V gene. The CDR3 here is CASRSGTARYGYTF. In DNA, the CDR3 is TGTGCCAGCCGCTCCGGGACAGCGAGGTATGGCTACACCTTC.

This CDR3 reads CASSLAPGGYGNTIYF. The DNA of the CDR3 is TGTGCCAGCAGCTTAGCTCCAGGGGGCTATGGAAACACCATATATTTT. This chain joins TRBV7-2 and TRBJ1-3, with 8 bases fitting TRBD1. The ends lost 0 bases at V and 3 bases at J; junction bases unmatched: 4. The CDR3 is made up of 16 amino acids. Germline-derived CDR1 and CDR2 are SGHTA and FQGNSA. The variable domain in full, with the rest retrieved from reference TRBV7-2 and TRBJ1-3, is GAGVSQSPSNKVTEKGKDVELRCDPISGHTALYWYRQSLGQGLEFLIYFQGNSAPDKSGLPSDRFSAERTGGSVSTLTIQRTQQEDSAVYLCASSLAPGGYGNTIYFGEGSWLTVV.

This chain's CDR3 is CASSLNRESNEKLFF. CDR3 sequence (DNA): TGTGCCAGCAGCTTAAACAGGGAGTCTAATGAAAAACTGTTTTTT. The chain combines TRBV7-3 with TRBJ1-4; D is perhaps TRBD1 (6 bases). This CDR3 spans 15 amino acids. Germline V gene lookup returns CDR1 SGHTA and CDR2 FQGTGA. Deletions cut 1 base from V and 3 bases from J, with 9 bases between. Drawing the rest from reference TRBV7-3 and TRBJ1-4, the complete variable domain is GAGVSQTPSNKVTEKGKYVELRCDPISGHTALYWYRQSLGQGPEFLIYFQGTGAADDSGLPNDRFFAVRPEGSVSTLKIQRTERGDSAVYLCASSLNRESNEKLFFGSGTQLSVL.

CDR3 sequence: CSVEEARGNTIYF. CDR3 DNA sequence: TGCAGCGTTGAAGAGGCAAGGGGAAACACCATATATTTT. The rearrangement joins TRBV29-1 to TRBJ1-3; D uncertain. V lost 0 bases and J lost 4, with 7 bases in between. Germline V gene data show CDR1 as SQVTM and CDR2 as ANQGSEA. This CDR3 is built from 13 residues.

The rearrangement uses TRBV10-3 and TRBJ1-6; TRBD1 is a possible D gene (6 bases). CDR1 is ENHRY and CDR2 is SYGVKD in the germline V gene. V lost 2 bases to trimming and J lost 10 bases, with 9 bases between them. The CDR3 has 13 amino acids. This CDR3 is CAISETGPSPLHF. In DNA, the CDR3 is TGTGCCATCAGTGAGACAGGGCCCTCACCCCTCCACTTT.

This clonotype has only a few counts. The rearrangement uses TRBV6-5 and TRBJ2-7, with 7 bases aligning to TRBD1. The CDR3 runs 16 residues. Germline CDR1 and CDR2: MNHEY and SVGAGI. V gave up 0 bases and J gave up 3 bases; unmatched junction bases: 8. The CDR3 here is CASSYSGQREHYEQYF. CDR3 sequence (DNA): TGTGCCAGCAGTTACTCGGGACAGAGGGAACACTACGAGCAGTACTTC.

This sequence joins TRBV7-9 and TRBJ2-7; TRBD2 matches at 8 bases. Germline CDR1 and CDR2: SEHNR and FQNEAQ (reference sequence). After removal of 4 bases from V and 1 base from J, the junction contained 9 bases not matched to a gene. CDR3 length: 16 amino acids. CDR3 nucleotide sequence: TGTGCCAGCAGCTCCCACCCCTCTAGCGGGTCCTACGAGCAGTACTTC. This sequence encodes CASSSHPSSGSYEQYF. Complete variable domain (other parts from reference TRBV7-9 and TRBJ2-7): DTGVSQNPRHKITKRGQNVTFRCDPISEHNRLYWYRQTLGQGPEFLTYFQNEAQLEKSRLLSDRFSAERPKGSFSTLEIQRTEQGDSAMYLCASSSHPSSGSYEQYFGPGTRLTVT.

Only a few counts were recorded for this clonotype. CDR3 region: CASSFLRGTQYF. The CDR3 DNA reads as TGTGCCAGCAGTTTTTTGCGCGGGACCCAGTACTTC. V is TRBV7-9 and J is TRBJ2-5; D not certain. The ends were cut back, 6 bases at V and 7 bases at J, with 12 bases in the middle. Per the germline V gene, CDR1 is SEHNR and CDR2 is FQNEAQ (reference sequence). There are 12 residues in the CDR3.

This clonotype has just a few counts. V and J are TRBV2 and TRBJ2-5; D call uncertain. The V end was cut by 3 bases, the J end by 2 bases, with 13 bases between. There are 15 residues in the CDR3. CDR1 SNHLY and CDR2 FYNNEI come from the germline V gene. The CDR3 bases are TGTGCCAGCAGTGATGGGCAAATACTGCAAGAGACCCAGTACTTC. Residues: CASSDGQILQETQYF.

The gene calls are TRBV7-9 and TRBJ2-7, with 14 bases lining up with TRBD2. The CDR3 is 16 amino acids. Losses at the gene ends were 7 bases for V and 2 bases for J; bases not matched to a gene: 7. From germline, CDR1 is SEHNR and CDR2 FQNEAQ (reference sequence). Here the CDR3 DNA reads TGTGCCAGCAACCCCGGGACTAGCGGGAGTCCCTACGAGCAGTACTTC. It specifies CASNPGTSGSPYEQYF.

The CDR3 sequence: CASTTNGLSEKLFF. For the CDR3, the DNA is TGTGCCAGCACTACGAACGGGCTTTCGGAAAAACTGTTTTTT. V usage is TRBV10-3 and J usage is TRBJ1-4; D remains unclear. This CDR3 comprises 14 residues. Germline lookup yields CDR1 ENHRY and CDR2 SYGVKD. Trimming removed 10 bases at V and 8 bases at J, with 20 bases between.

J is TRBJ1-5 and V is TRBV25-1, with 11 bases that match TRBD1. CDR3 length: 15 amino acids. V lost 5 bases and J lost 5; bases outside the gene matches: 5. Germline-derived CDR1 and CDR2 are MGHDK and SYGVNS. The chain's CDR3 is CASSLGTGGHQPQHF. The CDR3 DNA is TGTGCCAGCAGTTTAGGGACAGGGGGTCATCAGCCCCAGCATTTT.

This clonotype was seen a single time. The chain uses TRBV29-1 and TRBJ2-7, with 11 bases aligning to TRBD1. J was trimmed by 4 bases and V by 0 bases; bases with no gene match: 5. CDR1 and CDR2 from the germline V gene are SQVTM and ANQGSEA. CDR3 length equals 15 residues. The CDR3 spells CSVEEGTGGDYEQYF. Written as DNA, the CDR3 is TGCAGCGTTGAAGAGGGGACAGGGGGTGATTACGAGCAGTACTTC.

CDR3 bases: TGTGCCAGCAGCTCCTGGAGAGCCTACGAGCAGTACTTC. It codes for CASSSWRAYEQYF. V gene TRBV7-9 combines with J gene TRBJ2-7; unclear D gene. Trimming took 4 bases from V and 2 from J, leaving 9 bases between them. Germline V lookup: CDR1 SEHNR, CDR2 FQNEAQ (reference sequence). This CDR3 contains 13 residues.